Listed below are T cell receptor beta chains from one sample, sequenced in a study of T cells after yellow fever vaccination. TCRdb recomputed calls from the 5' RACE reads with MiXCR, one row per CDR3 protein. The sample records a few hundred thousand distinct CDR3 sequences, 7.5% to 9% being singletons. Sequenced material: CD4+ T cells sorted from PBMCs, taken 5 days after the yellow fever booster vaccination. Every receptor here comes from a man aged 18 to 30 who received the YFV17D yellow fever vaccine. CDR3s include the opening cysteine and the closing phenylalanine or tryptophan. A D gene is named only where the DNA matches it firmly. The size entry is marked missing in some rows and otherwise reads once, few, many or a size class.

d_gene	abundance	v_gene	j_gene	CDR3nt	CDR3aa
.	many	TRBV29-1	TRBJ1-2	TGCAGCGTTTCTACGGGGACGAAATATGGCTACACCTTC	CSVSTGTKYGYTF
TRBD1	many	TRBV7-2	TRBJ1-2	TGTGCCAGCAGCTGGGACAGCCGGTCGGGCTACACCTTC	CASSWDSRSGYTF
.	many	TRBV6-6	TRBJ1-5	TGTGCCAGCAGCTCTGACCAGCCCCAGCATTTT	CASSSDQPQHF
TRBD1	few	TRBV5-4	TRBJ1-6	TGTGCCAGCAGCCCCGACAGGGTTCGTTCACCCCTCCACTTT	CASSPDRVRSPLHF
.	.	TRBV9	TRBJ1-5	TGTGCCAGCAGCCCGGGACCGCACAATCAGCCCCAGCATTTT	CASSPGPHNQPQHF
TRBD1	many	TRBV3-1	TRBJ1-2	TGTGCCAGCAGCCTTGACAGGGGGATGAGTGGCTACACCTTC	CASSLDRGMSGYTF
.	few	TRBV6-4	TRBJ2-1	TGTGCCAGCAGTGGGACTCACAATGAGCAGTTCTTC	CASSGTHNEQFF
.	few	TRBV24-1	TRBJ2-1	TGTGCCACCAGTGATTCTGTCGGACAGCCCTCCTACAATGAGCAGTTCTTC	CATSDSVGQPSYNEQFF
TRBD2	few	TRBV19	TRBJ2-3	TGTGCCAGTAGTATACGGCGACTAGCGGTTACTAGCACAGATACGCAGTATTTT	CASSIRRLAVTSTDTQYF
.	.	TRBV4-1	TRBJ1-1	TGCGCCAGCCTTGACCCACACAGGACTGAAGCTTTCTTT	CASLDPHRTEAFF
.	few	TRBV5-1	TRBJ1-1	TGCGCCAGCAAGCAGGAGGGCACTGAAGCTTTCTTT	CASKQEGTEAFF
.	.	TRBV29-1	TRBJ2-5	TGCAGCGCTGCGCGCGGCGCCGGGACGGAGAAACAAGAGACCCAGTACTTC	CSAARGAGTEKQETQYF
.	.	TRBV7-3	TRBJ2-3	TGTGCCAGCAGCCCATCCCCCACAGATACGCAGTATTTT	CASSPSPTDTQYF
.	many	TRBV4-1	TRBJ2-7	TGCGCCAGCAGCCAAGATCGGAACGGCCCCTACGAGCAGTACTTC	CASSQDRNGPYEQYF
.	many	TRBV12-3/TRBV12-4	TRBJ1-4	TGTGCCAGCAGATCCCAGGGAAGAGCTAATGAAAAACTGTTTTTT	CASRSQGRANEKLFF
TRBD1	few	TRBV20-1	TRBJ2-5	TGCAGTGCTAGGCTAGACAGGGATCGAGAGACCCAGTACTTC	CSARLDRDRETQYF
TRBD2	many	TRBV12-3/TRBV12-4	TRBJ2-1	TGTGCCAGCAGTCCCGGGACTAGCGGGGGCTACAATGAGCAGTTCTTC	CASSPGTSGGYNEQFF
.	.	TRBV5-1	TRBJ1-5	TGCGCCAGCAGCTTGCTCGGGGCTCTAGGTCAGCCCCAGCATTTT	CASSLLGALGQPQHF
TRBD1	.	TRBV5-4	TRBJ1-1	TGTGCCAGCAGCCCTACAGGGGTCAGGTCCATGAACACTGAAGCTTTCTTT	CASSPTGVRSMNTEAFF
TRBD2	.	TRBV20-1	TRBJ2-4	TGCAGTGCTGGCGGGGGAGTGGGGGGTGATCAGTACTTC	CSAGGGVGGDQYF
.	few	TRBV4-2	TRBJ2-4	TGTGCCAGCAGCCAAGGGTCGGGGAAAAACATTCAGTACTTC	CASSQGSGKNIQYF
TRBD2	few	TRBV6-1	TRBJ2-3	TGTGCCAGCAGTGTGAGACTAGCGGGGGCAACAGATACGCAGTATTTT	CASSVRLAGATDTQYF
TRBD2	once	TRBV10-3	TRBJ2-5	TGTGCCATCAGTGATCTGCCGGGGGGAGAGACCCAGTACTTC	CAISDLPGGETQYF
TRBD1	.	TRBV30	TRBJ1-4	TGTGCCTGGAATCCACCCGGGACAGTTAATGAAAAACTGTTTTTT	CAWNPPGTVNEKLFF
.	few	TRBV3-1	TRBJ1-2	TGTGCCAGCAGCCAAGATGGAGTTTATGGCTACACCTTC	CASSQDGVYGYTF
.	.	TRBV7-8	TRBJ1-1	TGTGCCAGCAGCCCCGACGGCTTTAGGACTGAAGCTTTCTTT	CASSPDGFRTEAFF
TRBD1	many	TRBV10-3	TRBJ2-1	TGTGCCATCAGGGGACAGTACAATGAGCAGTTCTTC	CAIRGQYNEQFF
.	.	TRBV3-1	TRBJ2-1	TGTGCCAGCAGCCAGGAGAGGGCTGAGCAGTTCTTC	CASSQERAEQFF